The 16 T cell receptor beta chains listed next were all sequenced from one sample in a study of shared clonotypes between healthy human individuals. Profiling relied on immunoSEQ multiplex PCR, and the TCRdb table lists in-frame clones only, not all of them. The repertoire holds approximately 1,000,000 clones, 60% to 80% seen once, with roughly 0.82% in the top ten. Specimen: memory CD4+ T cells from PBMCs. Subset described: CD45RA-negative fraction. All receptors derive from a man between 18 and 35 years old in good health. Some clones in this sample may be carry-over from other donors' samples.

Only one count was recorded for this clone. CDR3 region: CASSSPGRRYGYTF. CDR3 coding DNA: TGTGCCAGCAGCTCCCCGGGACGACGGTACGGCTACACCTTC. This sequence joins TRBV5-4 and TRBJ1-2, with a possible D match to TRBD1 (5 bases). CDR1 is SGHNT and CDR2 is YYREEE in the germline V gene (reference sequence). The CDR3 totals 14 residues. V was clipped by 3 bases and J by 8 bases, with 17 bases between them.

Remarks on this clone: Other DNA sequences within the sample encode an identical CDR3. The rearrangement uses TRBV11-2 and TRBJ2-5; D not certain. V was trimmed by 0 bases and J by 3 bases, leaving 5 bases between them. CDR3 size: 13 residues. CDR1 and CDR2 from the germline V gene are SGHAT and FQNNGV. In nucleotides, the CDR3 is TGTGCCAGCAGCTTAGATCGAGAAGAGACCCAGTACTTC. Its translation: CASSLDREETQYF.

This sequence joins TRBV5-7 and TRBJ2-7; no clear D. TRBV5-7 is an open reading frame, and its role is uncertain. CDR3 length equals 14 residues. Deletions cut 3 bases from V and 0 bases from J, with 10 bases between. The CDR3 reads CASSSGPSSYEQYF. DNA for the CDR3: TGTGCCAGCAGCTCGGGCCCGAGCTCCTACGAGCAGTACTTC.

CDR3 sequence: CASSSRQGEETQYF. The CDR3 DNA is TGCGCCAGCAGCTCACGACAGGGCGAGGAGACCCAGTACTTC. The chain carries TRBV5-1 and TRBJ2-5, with TRBD1 matching over 7 bases. Trimming at V came to 3 bases and at J to 5 bases, leaving 7 bases not matched to a gene. The length of the CDR3 is 14 residues. Germline values: CDR1 SGHRS, CDR2 YFSETQ. The full variable domain, completed using reference TRBV5-1 and TRBJ2-5, is KAGVTQTPRYLIKTRGQQVTLSCSPISGHRSVSWYQQTPGQGLQFLFEYFSETQRNKGNFPGRFSGRQFSNSRSEMNVSTLELGDSALYLCASSSRQGEETQYFGPGTRLLVL.

V is TRBV7-8 and J is TRBJ2-3; perhaps TRBD2 as D (5 bases). Germline V gives CDR1 SGHVS, CDR2 FQNEAQ. The CDR3 runs to 14 residues. Trimming left V 1 base short and J 4 bases short, with 9 bases between. The CDR3 nucleotides read TGTGCCAGCAGCTTAGTGGAGGTGTCAGATACGCAGTATTTT. Translating it yields CASSLVEVSDTQYF.

To note about this clone: The sample holds other DNA sequences that translate to the same CDR3. The chain employs TRBV5-1 and TRBJ2-2; the D gene is possibly TRBD1 (6 bases). The germline V gene encodes CDR1 SGHRS and CDR2 YFSETQ. The V end was cut by 1 base, the J end by 0 bases, with 7 bases between. CDR3 length equals 15 residues. The CDR3 DNA follows: TGCGCCAGCAGCTTGAGGGGGACGAACACCGGGGAGCTGTTTTTT. This codes for CASSLRGTNTGELFF.

Note on this clone: Other nucleotide sequences from this sample produce the same CDR3. The DNA of the CDR3 is TGCGCCAGCAGCTTGGGGACAGGGGACAATCAGCCCCAGCATTTT. Protein sequence: CASSLGTGDNQPQHF. V and J are TRBV5-1 and TRBJ1-5; 9 bases agree with TRBD1. V lost 0 bases, J lost 3 bases, and 1 base stayed unmatched. The CDR3 is 15 amino acids. Germline values: CDR1 SGHRS, CDR2 YFSETQ.

V and J are TRBV7-2 and TRBJ2-6; D gene unclear. There are 15 residues in the CDR3. V lost 5 bases and J 0 bases, leaving 8 bases between the germline ends. CDR1 and CDR2 (germline): SGHTA, FQGNSA. The CDR3 loop reads CASSRRDSGANVLTF. The DNA of the CDR3 is TGTGCCAGCAGCCGTAGGGACTCTGGGGCCAACGTCCTGACTTTC.

Of note for this clone: This CDR3 is also generated by other DNA sequences in the sample. The chain links TRBV28 to TRBJ2-7, with TRBD1 matching 8 bases. The V and J ends lost 5 bases and 4 bases, in that order; junction bases with no gene match: 7. Germline V CDR1 and CDR2: MDHEN, SYDVKM. This CDR3 region has 14 residues. CDR3 residues: CASSTGTGGYEQYF. The CDR3 DNA is TGTGCCAGCAGTACCGGGACAGGCGGGTACGAGCAGTACTTC.

The rearrangement joins TRBV28 to TRBJ2-7; either TRBD1 or TRBD2 may supply D (5 bases each). The V end lost 9 bases, the J end lost 7 bases, and 19 bases lay between the germline ends. Germline CDR1 and CDR2: MDHEN and SYDVKM. The CDR3 totals 13 residues. In nucleotides, the CDR3 is TGTGCCAGTGGGACGGTCGTAAGGGGTGAGCAGTACTTC. As protein: CASGTVVRGEQYF.

Comments on this clone: This may stem from a read error, because a much larger clone lies one nucleotide away. The rearrangement links TRBV11-2 to TRBJ2-7, with 9 bases identical to TRBD2. Germline V CDR1 and CDR2: SGHAT, FQNNGV. There are 14 residues in the CDR3. Trimming took 4 bases from V and 2 from J; bases not matched to a gene: 3. The CDR3 DNA is TGTGCCAGCAGCTCCGGGACTAGCACCTACGAGCAGTACTTC. Protein sequence: CASSSGTSTYEQYF. Variable domain in full (rest from reference TRBV11-2 and TRBJ2-7): EAGVAQSPRYKIIEKRQSVAFWCNPISGHATLYWYQQILGQGPKLLIQFQNNGVVDDSQLPKDRFSAERLKGVDSTLKIQPAKLEDSAVYLCASSSGTSTYEQYFGPGTRLTVT.

The rearrangement joins TRBV28 to TRBJ1-1; D unclear. Germline V gene data show CDR1 as MDHEN and CDR2 as SYDVKM. Trimming took 5 bases from V and 4 from J, leaving 11 bases between them. This CDR3 spans 13 amino acids. CDR3: CASSGEVGTEAFF. The CDR3 region has the DNA TGTGCCAGCAGTGGGGAGGTCGGCACTGAAGCTTTCTTT. Combining the CDR3 with reference TRBV28 and TRBJ1-1 gives the whole variable domain DVKVTQSSRYLVKRTGEKVFLECVQDMDHENMFWYRQDPGLGLRLIYFSYDVKMKEKGDIPEGYSVSREKKERFSLILESASTNQTSMYLCASSGEVGTEAFFGQGTRLTVV.

The J gene is TRBJ2-5, the V gene TRBV11-2, with a possible D match to TRBD2 (5 bases). This CDR3 region has 13 residues. CDR1 is SGHAT, CDR2 FQNNGV, per germline. Between the trimmed V and J ends, which lost 4 bases and 5 bases, there was a span of 11 bases. The CDR3: CASSSDSRETQYF. In nucleotides, the CDR3 is TGTGCCAGCAGCTCGGACTCTAGGGAGACCCAGTACTTC.

The table lists this clone with a few counts. This chain joins TRBV5-1 and TRBJ2-3, with TRBD1 identical over 9 bases. This CDR3 has 18 amino acids. Germline trimming cut 4 bases from V and 2 bases from J; bases unmatched to any gene: 14. Germline CDR1 and CDR2: SGHRS and YFSETQ. The CDR3 loop reads CASSRSTGQGTHTDTQYF. The DNA of the CDR3 is TGCGCCAGCAGCAGATCTACGGGACAGGGTACCCACACAGATACGCAGTATTTT.

This chain's CDR3 is CASSPSGPYGYTF. Written as DNA, the CDR3 is TGTGCCAGCAGCCCCTCCGGGCCCTATGGCTACACCTTC. V is TRBV27 and J is TRBJ1-2; no clear D gene. The CDR3 length is 13 residues. With 6 bases removed from V and 4 bases from J, the gap between germline ends came to 12 bases. CDR1 is MNHEY and CDR2 is SMNVEV in the germline V gene (reference sequence).

V and J are TRBV25-1 and TRBJ1-1; no firm D call. The CDR3 spans 15 residues. CDR1 and CDR2 (germline): MGHDK, SYGVNS. V shed 1 base and J shed 1 base, with 10 bases lying between them. Written as DNA, the CDR3 is TGTGCCAGCAGTGAATCTGAGGCTACGAACACTGAAGCTTTCTTT. Protein product: CASSESEATNTEAFF.